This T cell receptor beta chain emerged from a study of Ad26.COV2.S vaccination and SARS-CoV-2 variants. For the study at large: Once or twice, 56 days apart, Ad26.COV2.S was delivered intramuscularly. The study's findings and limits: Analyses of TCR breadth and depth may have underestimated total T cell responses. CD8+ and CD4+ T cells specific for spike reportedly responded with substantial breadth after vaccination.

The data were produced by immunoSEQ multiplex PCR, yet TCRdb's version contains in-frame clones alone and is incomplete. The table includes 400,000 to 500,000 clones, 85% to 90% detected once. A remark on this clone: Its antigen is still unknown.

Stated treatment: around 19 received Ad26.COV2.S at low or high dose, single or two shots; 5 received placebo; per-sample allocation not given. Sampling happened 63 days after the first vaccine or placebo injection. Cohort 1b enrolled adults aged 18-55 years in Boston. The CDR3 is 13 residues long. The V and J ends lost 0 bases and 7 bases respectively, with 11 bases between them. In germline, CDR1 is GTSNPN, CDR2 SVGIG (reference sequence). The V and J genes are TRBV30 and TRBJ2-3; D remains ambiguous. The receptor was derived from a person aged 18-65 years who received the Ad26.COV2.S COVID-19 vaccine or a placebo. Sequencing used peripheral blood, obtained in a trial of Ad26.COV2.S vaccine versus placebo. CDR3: CAWSVNSRNTQYF. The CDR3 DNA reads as TGTGCCTGGAGTGTAAACTCACGGAATACGCAGTATTTT. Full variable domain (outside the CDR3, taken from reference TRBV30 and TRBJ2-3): SQTIHQWPATLVQPVGSPLSLECTVEGTSNPNLYWYRQAAGRGLQLLFYSVGIGQISSEVPQNLSASRPQDRQFILSSKKLLLSDSGFYLCAWSVNSRNTQYFGPGTRLTVL.